The 21 T cell receptor beta chains presented below share a single source sample, sequenced in a study of blood T cell repertoires in COVID-19. The assay was immunoSEQ multiplex PCR, and TCRdb's table has in-frame clones only and misses some. The sample comprises about 250,000 clones, around four fifths of which are singletons, and under 30% rests with the top ten. The material sequenced was peripheral blood. The receptors come from a man in his forties or fifties with acute or convalescent COVID-19.

The V and J genes are TRBV5-1 and TRBJ2-1; 9 bases align to TRBD2. V trimming: 0 bases; J trimming: 0 bases; junction bases outside the gene matches: 10. Germline V gives CDR1 SGHRS, CDR2 YFSETQ. The CDR3 consists of 19 residues. The CDR3 DNA reads TGCGCCAGCAGCTTGGGTCTTTGGCTAGCGGGAAGCTCCTACAATGAGCAGTTCTTC. Its translation: CASSLGLWLAGSSYNEQFF.

The CDR3 region is CASNRDTEDTQYF. Here the CDR3 DNA reads TGTGCCAGCAATAGGGACACTGAAGATACGCAGTATTTT. The chain joins TRBV2 to TRBJ2-3, with D perhaps matching TRBD1 (6 bases). V was trimmed by 7 bases and J by 5 bases, leaving 13 bases between them. Germline CDR1 and CDR2: SNHLY and FYNNEI. The CDR3 has 13 residues. The full variable domain, completed using reference TRBV2 and TRBJ2-3, is EPEVTQTPSHQVTQMGQEVILRCVPISNHLYFYWYRQILGQKVEFLVSFYNNEISEKSEIFDDQFSVERPDGSNFTLKIRSTKLEDSAMYFCASNRDTEDTQYFGPGTRLTVL.

The chain joins TRBV18 to TRBJ1-4, with a tentative D call TRBD1 (5 bases). The germline V gene has CDR1 KGHSH and CDR2 LQKENI. V lost 4 bases and J 8 bases, leaving 8 bases between the germline ends. The CDR3 runs to 12 residues. CDR3: CASSQGREKLFF. The CDR3 DNA reads TGTGCCAGCTCACAGGGGAGGGAAAAACTGTTTTTT.

The rearrangement uses TRBV11-2 and TRBJ2-5; D unclear. Germline V CDR1 and CDR2: SGHAT, FQNNGV. Trimming cost V 2 bases and J 5 bases, with 6 bases left between them. The CDR3 totals 12 residues. DNA of the CDR3: TGTGCCAGCAGCTTATATTCGGAGACCCAGTACTTC. Its protein product is CASSLYSETQYF.

This sequence joins TRBV3-1 (or the pseudogene TRBV3-2) and TRBJ2-1, with D tentatively TRBD2 (7 bases). The V gene's germline CDR1 is LGHDT and CDR2 YNNKEL (reference sequence). V shed 6 bases and J shed 1 base, with 28 bases lying between them. The length of the CDR3 is 20 residues. This CDR3 reads CASSPRGTTHRGGSYNEQFF. The CDR3 DNA is TGTGCCAGCAGTCCTAGGGGGACTACCCACCGAGGAGGATCCTACAATGAGCAGTTCTTC.

The chain is built from TRBV7-2 and TRBJ2-3; the D gene is possibly TRBD2 (5 bases). V shed 2 bases and J shed 0 bases, with 9 bases lying between them. Germline lookup yields CDR1 SGHTA and CDR2 FQGNSA. The CDR3 sequence is 15 residues long. In nucleotides, the CDR3 is TGTGCCAGCAGCTTATCCGGGGTTAGCACAGATACGCAGTATTTT. Protein sequence: CASSLSGVSTDTQYF.

The V and J genes are TRBV2 and TRBJ2-1; 9 positions agree with TRBD1. Germline assignment: CDR1 SNHLY and CDR2 FYNNEI. The CDR3 loop spans 14 amino acids. V gave up 7 bases and J gave up 11 bases; unmatched junction bases: 12. The CDR3 region has the DNA TGTGCCAGCATCGGGACAGGGTTTTTGGGCAAGCAGTTCTTC. This sequence encodes CASIGTGFLGKQFF.

J is TRBJ2-2 and V is TRBV10-3; the D gene is possibly TRBD1 (6 bases). Looked up from germline, CDR1 is ENHRY and CDR2 is SYGVKD. V lost 10 bases and J lost 4, with 13 bases in between. CDR3 length: 13 amino acids. The CDR3 loop reads CATRDTPTGELFF. The CDR3 DNA sequence: TGTGCCACCCGGGACACCCCCACCGGGGAGCTGTTTTTT.

The chain carries TRBV5-8 and TRBJ1-2; 7 nucleotides line up with TRBD1. Germline-derived CDR1 and CDR2 are SGHTS and YDEGEE. V was clipped by 1 base and J by 8 bases; unmatched bases: 5. CDR3 length equals 13 residues. CDR3 loop: CASSLSQGRGYTF. CDR3 in DNA: TGTGCCAGCAGCTTGTCACAGGGGAGGGGCTACACCTTC. Complete variable domain (other parts from reference TRBV5-8 and TRBJ1-2): EAGVTQSPTHLIKTRGQQATLRCSPISGHTSVYWYQQALGLGLQFLLWYDEGEERNRGNFPPRFSGRQFPNYSSELNVNALELEDSALYLCASSLSQGRGYTFGSGTRLTVV.

This rearrangement joins TRBV7-2 to TRBJ1-5; 7 positions match TRBD1. Germline lookup yields CDR1 SGHTA and CDR2 FQGNSA. Trimming cost V 1 base and J 6 bases; bases outside gene matches: 6. The CDR3 contains 15 residues. In DNA form, the CDR3 reads TGTGCCAGCAGCTTAGGAGGCAGGGGGACTCAGCCCCAGCATTTT. Its protein is CASSLGGRGTQPQHF.

This clone was detected once. The rearrangement links TRBV7-6 to TRBJ1-3; D not resolved. From germline, CDR1 is SGHVS and CDR2 FNYEAQ. Trimming cost V 3 bases and J 2 bases, with 8 bases left between them. This CDR3 is built from 14 residues. The CDR3 DNA is TGTGCCAGCAGCTTGGGAGTTACTGGAAACACCATATATTTT. As protein: CASSLGVTGNTIYF.

Ten or more counts support this clone. At one of its ends the junction is not consistent with the germline gene, which may arise from a read error. In DNA form, the CDR3 reads TGTGCCAGCAGGCCCGGGACTTACCACGAGACCCAGTACTTC. This translates into CASRPGTYHETQYF. V is TRBV6-6 and J is TRBJ2-5; TRBD2 is a possible D gene (6 bases). In germline, CDR1 is MNHNY, CDR2 SVGAGI (reference sequence). This CDR3 has 14 amino acids.

The J gene is TRBJ1-1, the V gene TRBV4-2; the match to TRBD1 covers 8 bases. Trimming at V came to 4 bases and at J to 5 bases, leaving 6 bases not matched to a gene. The V gene's germline CDR1 is LGHNA and CDR2 YNFKEQ. The CDR3 totals 14 residues. CDR3: CASSRNDRGTEAFF. DNA of the CDR3: TGTGCCAGCAGCCGCAATGACAGGGGAACTGAAGCTTTCTTT.

This clone was seen only a few times. This chain links TRBV19 with TRBJ2-2; D gene ambiguous. The CDR3 is made up of 13 amino acids. Germline values: CDR1 LNHDA, CDR2 SQIVND (reference sequence). V was cut by 6 bases and J by 4 bases, with 9 bases left in between. DNA of the CDR3: TGTGCCAGTAGGATACCGTCCACCGGGGAGCTGTTTTTT. Protein: CASRIPSTGELFF.

The rearrangement uses TRBV7-7 and TRBJ2-1, with a tentative D call TRBD2 (6 bases). The CDR3 loop spans 15 amino acids. V gave up 0 bases and J gave up 5 bases, with 11 bases separating them. Germline CDR1 and CDR2: SSHAT and FNYEAQ (reference sequence). This CDR3 reads CASSLALAGNNEQFF. As DNA, the CDR3 is TGTGCCAGCAGCTTAGCACTAGCAGGAAACAATGAGCAGTTCTTC.

This rearrangement joins TRBV7-2 to TRBJ2-5, with 8 positions matching TRBD1. Germline CDR1 SGHTA, CDR2 FQGNSA. V was pared by 4 bases and J by 4 bases, with 8 bases of the junction left unmatched. The CDR3 is made up of 15 amino acids. CDR3: CASSSDGQGPETQYF. CDR3 sequence (DNA): TGTGCCAGCAGCTCCGATGGACAGGGTCCAGAGACCCAGTACTTC.

As DNA, the CDR3 is TGTGCCAGCAGTTATCGGCGGGGTGACATTACCGGGGAGCTGTTTTTT. Protein: CASSYRRGDITGELFF. The V gene is TRBV11-3, the J gene TRBJ2-2; D possibly corresponds to TRBD2 (6 bases). The CDR3 contains 16 residues. The V end was cut by 6 bases, the J end by 5 bases, with 19 bases between. The germline CDR1 and CDR2 sequences are SGHNT and YENEEA.

Only a few counts were recorded for this clone. The J gene is TRBJ1-5, the V gene TRBV6-5; weak D call: TRBD1 (5 bases). Trimming shortened V by 4 bases and J by 2 bases, and 12 bases separated the two germline ends. There are 15 residues in the CDR3. Germline CDR1 is MNHEY and CDR2 is SVGAGI. In DNA form, the CDR3 reads TGTGCCAGCAGTTGGAGGGGAGGGGGCAATCAGCCCCAGCATTTT. Translating gives CASSWRGGGNQPQHF.

This rearrangement joins TRBV11-2 to TRBJ2-7, with 7 bases matching TRBD1. There are 15 residues in the CDR3. The germline gives CDR1 SGHAT, CDR2 FQNNGV. J was trimmed by 2 bases and V by 5 bases; bases with no gene match: 9. CDR3 nucleotide sequence: TGTGCCAGCAGCCCGACAGGGCTGCCGACCTACGAGCAGTACTTC. Translation gives CASSPTGLPTYEQYF. The full variable domain, rest sourced from reference TRBV11-2 and TRBJ2-7, is EAGVAQSPRYKIIEKRQSVAFWCNPISGHATLYWYQQILGQGPKLLIQFQNNGVVDDSQLPKDRFSAERLKGVDSTLKIQPAKLEDSAVYLCASSPTGLPTYEQYFGPGTRLTVT.

The V call is TRBV30, the J call TRBJ2-2, with D possibly TRBD2 on 6 matching bases. V gave up 3 bases and J gave up 5 bases, with 13 bases separating them. Germline CDR1 reads GTSNPN; CDR2 reads SVGIG (reference sequence). The CDR3 loop spans 14 amino acids. CDR3 bases: TGTGCCTGGAGCACGGGAGTGGTTACCGGGGAGCTGTTTTTT. It yields the protein CAWSTGVVTGELFF.

The chain couples TRBV13 to TRBJ2-5; 10 bases are a match to TRBD2. The CDR3 has 16 amino acids. The ends lost 3 bases at V and 1 base at J; junction bases unmatched: 5. CDR1 is PRHDT, CDR2 FYEKMQ, per germline (reference sequence). CDR3 region: CASSFPSGSLQETQYF. The CDR3 coding sequence is TGTGCCAGCAGCTTTCCTAGCGGGAGTCTCCAAGAGACCCAGTACTTC.